The clone carrying this TCR beta chain has just a few counts. As yet, its antigen is unknown. This entry comes from a study of blood T cells in healthy people across ages. Study background: T cells yielded about one barcoded beta molecule per two cells through template switching.

The second PCR ran 7 to 11 cycles with a sample-barcoded 5' primer and J-beta primers. Unique molecular identifiers of 12 random nucleotides labeled each cDNA. TCRdb analysed the 5' RACE reads with MiXCR anew, one entry per CDR3 protein. The sample holds some 640,000 distinct CDR3 sequences; less than 35% are singletons and the top ten take 15% to 17%. The study's findings and limits: Shifts in expanded clonotypes may have been confounded by donor CMV status, which was unknown.

The germline V gene encodes CDR1 SGHTA and CDR2 FQGNSA. CDR3 length: 17 residues. J was trimmed by 6 bases and V by 5 bases; bases with no gene match: 12. This receptor was obtained from a woman of 80 years or more in good health. The sample comprised blood. The chain carries TRBV7-2 and TRBJ2-2; the match to TRBD2 covers 10 bases. In DNA form, the CDR3 reads TGTGCCAGCAGCCGAAGTCTAGCGGGGGCGTACGCCGGGGAGCTGTTTTTT. Its protein product is CASSRSLAGAYAGELFF. The complete variable domain, with remaining parts taken from reference TRBV7-2 and TRBJ2-2, reads GAGVSQSPSNKVTEKGKDVELRCDPISGHTALYWYRQSLGQGLEFLIYFQGNSAPDKSGLPSDRFSAERTGGSVSTLTIQRTQQEDSAVYLCASSRSLAGAYAGELFFGEGSRLTVL.